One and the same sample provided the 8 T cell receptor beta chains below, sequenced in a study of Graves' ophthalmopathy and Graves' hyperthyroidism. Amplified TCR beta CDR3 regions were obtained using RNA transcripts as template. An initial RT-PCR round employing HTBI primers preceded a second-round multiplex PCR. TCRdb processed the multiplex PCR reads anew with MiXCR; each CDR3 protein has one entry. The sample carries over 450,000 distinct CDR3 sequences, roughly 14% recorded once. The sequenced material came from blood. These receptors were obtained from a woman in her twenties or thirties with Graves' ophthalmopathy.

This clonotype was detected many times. The CDR3 sequence is CASSFLGARETQYF. The CDR3 nucleotides are TGTGCCAGCAGCTTCCTGGGGGCTAGAGAGACCCAGTACTTC. The chain carries TRBV13 and TRBJ2-5, with a possible D match to TRBD1 (6 bases). Germline CDR1 and CDR2: PRHDT and FYEKMQ (reference sequence). There are 14 residues in the CDR3. Between the trimmed V and J ends, which lost 3 bases and 4 bases, there was a span of 12 bases.

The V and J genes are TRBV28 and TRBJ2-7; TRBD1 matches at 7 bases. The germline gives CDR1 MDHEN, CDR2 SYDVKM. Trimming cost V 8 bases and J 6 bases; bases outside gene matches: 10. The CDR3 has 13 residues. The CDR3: CASRIRGRLEQYF. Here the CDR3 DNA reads TGTGCCAGCCGAATCAGGGGGAGACTCGAGCAGTACTTC. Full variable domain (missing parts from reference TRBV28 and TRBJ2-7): DVKVTQSSRYLVKRTGEKVFLECVQDMDHENMFWYRQDPGLGLRLIYFSYDVKMKEKGDIPEGYSVSREKKERFSLILESASTNQTSMYLCASRIRGRLEQYFGPGTRLTVT.

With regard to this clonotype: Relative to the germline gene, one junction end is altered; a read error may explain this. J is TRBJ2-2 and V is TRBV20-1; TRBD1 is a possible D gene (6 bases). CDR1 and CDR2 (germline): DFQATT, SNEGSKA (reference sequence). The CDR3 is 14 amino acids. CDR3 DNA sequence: TGCAGTGCTCGGATCACAGGGAACGCCGGGGAGCTGTTTTTT. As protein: CSARITGNAGELFF.

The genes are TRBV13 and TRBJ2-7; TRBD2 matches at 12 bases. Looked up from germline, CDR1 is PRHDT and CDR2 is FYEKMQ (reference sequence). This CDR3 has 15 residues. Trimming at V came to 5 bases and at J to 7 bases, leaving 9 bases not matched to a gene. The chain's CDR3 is CASSLGLAGVREQYF. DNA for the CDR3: TGTGCCAGCAGCCTGGGACTAGCGGGTGTGAGGGAGCAGTACTTC.

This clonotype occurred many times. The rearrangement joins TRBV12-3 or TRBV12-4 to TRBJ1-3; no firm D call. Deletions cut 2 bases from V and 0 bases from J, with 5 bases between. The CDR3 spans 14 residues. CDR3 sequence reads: CASSLSASGNTIYF. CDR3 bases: TGTGCCAGCAGTTTATCCGCCTCTGGAAACACCATATATTTT.

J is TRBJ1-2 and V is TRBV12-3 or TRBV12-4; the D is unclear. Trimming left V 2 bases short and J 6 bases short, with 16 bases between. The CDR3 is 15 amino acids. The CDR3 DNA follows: TGTGCCAGCAGTTTATACGACAATGAGAGACATGGCTACACCTTC. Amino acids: CASSLYDNERHGYTF.

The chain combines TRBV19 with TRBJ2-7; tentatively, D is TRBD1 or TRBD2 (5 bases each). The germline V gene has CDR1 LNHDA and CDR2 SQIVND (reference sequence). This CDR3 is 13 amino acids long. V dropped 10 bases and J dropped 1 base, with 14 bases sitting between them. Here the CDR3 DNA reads TGTGCCACTCAGCCTGGGGGATCCTACGAGCAGTACTTC. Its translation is CATQPGGSYEQYF.

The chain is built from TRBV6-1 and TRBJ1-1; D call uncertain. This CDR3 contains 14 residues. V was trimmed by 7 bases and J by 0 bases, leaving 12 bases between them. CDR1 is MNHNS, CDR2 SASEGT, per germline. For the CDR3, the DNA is TGTGCCAGCACATCAGGATACATGAACACTGAAGCTTTCTTT. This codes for CASTSGYMNTEAFF.